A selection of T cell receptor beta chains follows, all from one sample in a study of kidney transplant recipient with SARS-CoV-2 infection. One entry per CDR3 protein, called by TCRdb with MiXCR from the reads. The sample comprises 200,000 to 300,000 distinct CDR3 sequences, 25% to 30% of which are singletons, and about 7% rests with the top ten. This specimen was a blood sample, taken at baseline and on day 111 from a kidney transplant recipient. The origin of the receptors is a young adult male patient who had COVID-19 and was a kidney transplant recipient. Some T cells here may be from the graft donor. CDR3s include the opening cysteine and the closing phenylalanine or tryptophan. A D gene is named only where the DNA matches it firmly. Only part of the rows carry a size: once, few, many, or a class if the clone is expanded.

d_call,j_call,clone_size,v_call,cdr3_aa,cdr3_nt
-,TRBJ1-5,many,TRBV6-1,CASSEAPGGASRYF,TGTGCCAGCAGTGAAGCCCCCGGGGGGGCCTCGAGGTATTTT
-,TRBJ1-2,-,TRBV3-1,CASSGHSTLRKTYGYTF,TGTGCCAGCAGCGGTCACTCCACCCTTCGAAAGACCTATGGCTACACCTTC
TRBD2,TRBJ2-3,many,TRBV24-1,CATRPSGSTDTQYF,TGTGCCACCAGGCCTAGCGGGAGTACAGATACGCAGTATTTT
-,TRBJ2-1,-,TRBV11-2,CASSSDSYNEQFF,TGTGCCAGCAGCTCAGACAGTTACAATGAGCAGTTCTTC
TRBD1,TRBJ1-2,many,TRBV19,CASSGQEFGYTF,TGTGCCAGTAGTGGACAGGAGTTTGGCTACACCTTC
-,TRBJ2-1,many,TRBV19,CASSITFQSYNEQFF,TGTGCCAGTAGTATTACGTTTCAGTCCTACAATGAGCAGTTCTTC
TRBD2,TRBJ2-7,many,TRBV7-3,CASSRGLAGVRPRNYEQYF,TGTGCCAGCAGCCGGGGACTAGCGGGAGTCCGGCCCCGGAACTACGAGCAGTACTTC
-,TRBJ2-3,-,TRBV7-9,CASSLARVDTQYF,TGTGCCAGCAGCTTAGCGAGAGTAGATACGCAGTATTTT
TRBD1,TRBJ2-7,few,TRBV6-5,CASRDRGQYEQYF,TGTGCCAGCAGAGACAGGGGGCAATACGAGCAGTACTTC
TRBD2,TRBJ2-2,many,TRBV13,CASSVGTSGDTGELFF,TGTGCCAGCAGCGTTGGGACTAGCGGGGACACCGGGGAGCTGTTTTTT
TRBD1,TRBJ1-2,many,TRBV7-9,CASSLADRGRSNYGYTF,TGTGCCAGCAGCTTAGCGGACAGGGGGCGTTCAAACTATGGCTACACCTTC
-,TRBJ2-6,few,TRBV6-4,CASSRGDGANVLTF,TGTGCCAGCAGTAGAGGGGATGGGGCCAACGTCCTGACTTTC
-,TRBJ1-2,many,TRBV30,CAWTRLRYRKTYGYTF,TGTGCCTGGACTAGATTGCGTTATAGAAAGACCTATGGCTACACCTTC
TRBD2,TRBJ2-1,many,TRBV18,CASSIQRGDNEQFF,TGTGCCAGCTCAATTCAGCGGGGGGACAATGAGCAGTTCTTC
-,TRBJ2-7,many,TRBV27,CASSFGAGGQSEYF,TGTGCCAGCAGTTTCGGAGCGGGCGGACAGAGTGAGTACTTC
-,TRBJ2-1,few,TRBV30,CAWRGDYRGNNEQFF,TGTGCCTGGAGGGGAGACTATCGCGGGAACAATGAGCAGTTCTTC
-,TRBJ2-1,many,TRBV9,CASSVGFLDNEQFF,TGTGCCAGCAGCGTAGGGTTCTTGGACAATGAGCAGTTCTTC
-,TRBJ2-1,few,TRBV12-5,CASALQGSYNEQFF,TGTGCTAGTGCCCTACAGGGATCCTACAATGAGCAGTTCTTC
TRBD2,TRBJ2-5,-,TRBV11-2,CASSSRLAGHQETQYF,TGTGCCAGCAGCTCCAGACTAGCGGGACACCAAGAGACCCAGTACTTC
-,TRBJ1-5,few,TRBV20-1,CSASRPLDRSNQPQHF,TGCAGTGCTTCCCGACCCCTGGACAGAAGCAATCAGCCCCAGCATTTT
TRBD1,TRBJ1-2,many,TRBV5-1,CASSNPGQGGNGYTF,TGCGCCAGCAGCAACCCCGGACAGGGAGGCAATGGCTACACCTTC
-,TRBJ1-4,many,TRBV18,CASSSDSAGKLFF,TGTGCCAGCTCCTCGGACAGCGCCGGAAAACTGTTTTTT
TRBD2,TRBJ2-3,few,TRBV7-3,CASSLMPSGNTDTQYF,TGTGCCAGCAGCTTAATGCCTAGCGGAAACACAGATACGCAGTATTTT
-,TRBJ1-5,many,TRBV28,CASSPTRDLSNQPQHF,TGTGCCAGCAGTCCAACCCGGGACCTTAGCAATCAGCCCCAGCATTTT
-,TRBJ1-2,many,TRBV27,CASSSNTHLYGYTF,TGTGCCAGCAGTTCGAACACCCACTTATATGGCTACACCTTC
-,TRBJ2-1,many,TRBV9,CASSVGGRGSYNEQFF,TGTGCCAGCAGCGTAGGGGGCAGGGGATCATACAATGAGCAGTTCTTC
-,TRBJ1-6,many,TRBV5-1,CASSFNDSPLHF,TGCGCCAGCAGCTTCAACGACTCACCCCTCCACTTT
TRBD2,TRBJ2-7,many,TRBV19,CASTAGGSYEQYF,TGTGCCAGCACAGCGGGAGGTTCCTACGAGCAGTACTTC
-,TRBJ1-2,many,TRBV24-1,CATSTFSSTRKTYGYTF,TGTGCCACCAGTACGTTTAGTAGTACCAGAAAGACCTATGGCTACACCTTC
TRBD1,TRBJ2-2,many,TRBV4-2,CASSPSTGWNTGELFF,TGTGCCAGCTCCCCCTCGACAGGGTGGAACACCGGGGAGCTGTTTTTT
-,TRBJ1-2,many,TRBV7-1,CASSRKNHEGKTYGYTF,TGTGCCAGCAGCCGCAAAAATCACGAGGGAAAGACCTATGGCTACACCTTC
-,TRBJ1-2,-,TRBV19,CASSLTQTNRKTYGYTF,TGTGCCAGTAGTCTAACTCAGACAAATCGAAAGACCTATGGCTACACCTTC
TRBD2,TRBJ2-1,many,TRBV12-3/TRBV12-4,CASSLKASGRDPYNEQFF,TGTGCCAGCAGTTTAAAGGCTAGCGGGAGAGATCCCTACAATGAGCAGTTCTTC
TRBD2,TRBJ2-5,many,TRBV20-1,CSATLAGGETQYF,TGCAGTGCTACGCTAGCGGGAGGCGAGACCCAGTACTTC
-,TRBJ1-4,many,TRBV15,CATSRGGAGEKLFF,TGTGCCACCAGCAGAGGGGGCGCAGGTGAAAAACTGTTTTTT
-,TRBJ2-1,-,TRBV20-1,CSASTGTLYNEQFF,TGCAGTGCTAGCACCGGGACTCTCTACAATGAGCAGTTCTTC
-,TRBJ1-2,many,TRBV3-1,CASSDGLTLRKTYGYTF,TGTGCCAGCAGCGACGGACTCACCCTTCGAAAGACCTATGGCTACACCTTC